These 32 T cell receptor beta chains share one sample of origin, sequenced in a study of human T cells and chemical hapten exposure. Specified time point: pre-sensitization, week 0. The treatment here: therapeutic diphenylcyclopropenone sensitization with weekly scalp DPC. TCRdb re-derived calls from the RACE reads in MiXCR, one entry per CDR3 protein. The sample lists fewer than 350,000 distinct CDR3 sequences; almost 8% were seen once. The material was whole blood, obtained in connection with sensitization to the hapten diphenylcyclopropenone (DPC). These receptor sequences come from a man younger than 35 with alopecia areata. Some clones in this sample may be carry-over from other donors' samples.

This clonotype was recorded a few times. The V call is TRBV6-1, the J call TRBJ2-3; 7 bases fit TRBD1. Germline CDR1 and CDR2: MNHNS and SASEGT. This CDR3 contains 15 residues. J lost 2 bases, V lost 7 bases, and 9 bases had no gene match. CDR3 DNA: TGTGCCAGCAAGTCGACAGGGTTTATCACAGATACGCAGTATTTT. Translation: CASKSTGFITDTQYF.

This clonotype was found a few times. V is TRBV20-1 and J is TRBJ2-1; D not certain. The V and J ends lost 7 bases and 14 bases respectively, with 12 bases between them. The CDR3 runs 9 residues. The germline CDR1 and CDR2 sequences are DFQATT and SNEGSKA (reference sequence). The CDR3 protein is CSEGFKEFF. CDR3 coding DNA: TGCAGTGAAGGATTTAAGGAGTTCTTC.

There are many counts of this clonotype. The chain joins TRBV10-2 to TRBJ2-7, with D possibly TRBD1 on 5 matching bases. V was clipped by 3 bases and J by 2 bases, with 8 bases between them. Germline CDR1 reads WSHSY; CDR2 reads SAAADI. This CDR3 spans 13 amino acids. DNA for the CDR3: TGCGCCAGCAGTGAAGGCAGGGCCTACGAGCAGTACTTC. This translates into CASSEGRAYEQYF.

This clonotype appeared many times. The chain is built from TRBV20-1 and TRBJ1-5, with D maybe TRBD1 (6 bases). Germline-derived CDR1 and CDR2 are DFQATT and SNEGSKA (reference sequence). CDR3 size: 16 residues. V dropped 0 bases and J dropped 1 base, with 13 bases sitting between them. CDR3 nucleotide sequence: TGCAGTGCTAGAGATTCGGGGGCGCCGAGCAATCAGCCCCAGCATTTT. Encoded protein: CSARDSGAPSNQPQHF.

In its sample, this clonotype was seen many times. This rearrangement joins TRBV29-1 to TRBJ2-7; the D is unclear. Per germline, CDR1 SQVTM and CDR2 ANQGSEA. V dropped 7 bases and J dropped 7 bases, with 14 bases sitting between them. The CDR3 is 11 residues long. The CDR3 nucleotides are TGCAGCGCTAATAAAATGGGGGAGCAGTACTTC. Its protein product is CSANKMGEQYF.

J is TRBJ2-1 and V is TRBV5-1, with TRBD1 identical over 7 bases. The length of the CDR3 is 13 residues. Germline CDR1 reads SGHRS; CDR2 reads YFSETQ. Trimming cost V 0 bases and J 8 bases; bases outside gene matches: 2. CDR3 region: CASSLAQGDEQFF. Here the CDR3 DNA reads TGCGCCAGCAGCTTGGCCCAGGGGGATGAGCAGTTCTTC.

Here the CDR3 reads CSASSGSSTDTQYF. CDR3 nucleotides: TGCAGTGCTAGTAGTGGGTCTAGCACAGATACGCAGTATTTT. This chain connects TRBV20-1 to TRBJ2-3; D call uncertain. Germline V lookup: CDR1 DFQATT, CDR2 SNEGSKA (reference sequence). The V and J ends lost 3 bases and 0 bases respectively, with 10 bases between them. This CDR3 has 14 residues.

The chain uses TRBV29-1 and TRBJ2-3; 9 nucleotides line up with TRBD1. The germline gives CDR1 SQVTM, CDR2 ANQGSEA. The J segment lost 5 bases and the V segment lost 6 bases, leaving 0 bases of the junction unmatched. CDR3 length: 11 amino acids. CDR3 sequence reads: CSVTGGDTQYF. The CDR3 DNA reads TGCAGCGTGACAGGGGGAGATACGCAGTATTTT.

This sequence joins TRBV4-1 and TRBJ2-5, with 7 bases matching TRBD1. The CDR3 contains 15 residues. V was pared by 5 bases and J by 3 bases, with 9 bases of the junction left unmatched. CDR1 and CDR2 (germline): MGHRA, YSYEKL. CDR3 sequence: CASSILWDRKETQYF. The CDR3 nucleotides read TGCGCCAGCAGCATACTGTGGGACAGAAAAGAGACCCAGTACTTC.

This chain joins TRBV7-2 and TRBJ2-3; D tentatively fits TRBD1 or TRBD2 (5 bases each). This CDR3 comprises 16 residues. CDR1 is SGHTA and CDR2 is FQGNSA in the germline V gene. V shed 5 bases and J shed 1 base, with 16 bases lying between them. The CDR3 DNA sequence: TGTGCCAGCAGCGAGGTCCCAGGGACGGGCACAGATACGCAGTATTTT. This gives the protein CASSEVPGTGTDTQYF.

This clonotype has only a few counts. J is TRBJ1-3 and V is TRBV9, with D possibly matching TRBD1 (5 bases). Trimming pared 0 bases from V and 1 base from J, leaving 8 bases between. Germline CDR1 SGDLS, CDR2 YYNGEE. The CDR3 extends over 15 amino acids. CDR3 DNA sequence: TGTGCCAGCAGCGTAGGGGGGACGTCTGGAAACACCATATATTTT. Translating gives CASSVGGTSGNTIYF.

Only a few counts were recorded for this clonotype. The CDR3 sequence: CASRGLQPQHF. In DNA form, the CDR3 reads TGTGCCAGCAGGGGCTTACAGCCCCAGCATTTT. This rearrangement joins TRBV7-9 to TRBJ1-5, with D hard to call. Germline CDR1 is SEHNR and CDR2 is FQNEAQ (reference sequence). The V and J ends lost 6 bases and 7 bases respectively, with 7 bases between them. The CDR3 has 11 amino acids. Full variable domain (rest looked up from reference TRBV7-9 and TRBJ1-5): DTGVSQNPRHKITKRGQNVTFRCDPISEHNRLYWYRQTLGQGPEFLTYFQNEAQLEKSRLLSDRFSAERPKGSFSTLEIQRTEQGDSAMYLCASRGLQPQHFGDGTRLSIL.

The chain has TRBV11-2 and TRBJ2-5; unclear D gene. The germline CDR1 and CDR2 sequences are SGHAT and FQNNGV. The CDR3 consists of 14 residues. The ends were cut back, 0 bases at V and 0 bases at J, with 5 bases in the middle. The CDR3 loop reads CASSLDLYQETQYF. The CDR3 bases are TGTGCCAGCAGCTTAGATCTTTACCAAGAGACCCAGTACTTC.

This chain joins TRBV4-1 and TRBJ2-3; possibly TRBD2 for D (6 bases). The CDR3 is 16 amino acids. Germline-derived CDR1 and CDR2 are MGHRA and YSYEKL. V shed 4 bases and J shed 5 bases, with 19 bases lying between them. CDR3 bases: TGCGCCAGCAGCCGGCCAGAGGAGGGTATAAGAGATACGCAGTATTTT. This gives the protein CASSRPEEGIRDTQYF.

The chain joins TRBV20-1 to TRBJ2-5; 8 nucleotides line up with TRBD1. CDR1 and CDR2 from the germline V gene are DFQATT and SNEGSKA (reference sequence). There are 14 residues in the CDR3. The J segment lost 2 bases and the V segment lost 3 bases, leaving 5 bases of the junction unmatched. CDR3 region: CSARTGDMQETQYF. The CDR3 nucleotides read TGCAGTGCTAGGACAGGGGATATGCAAGAGACCCAGTACTTC.

This clonotype showed up just a few times. The chain carries TRBV7-2 and TRBJ2-5; 8 bases map to TRBD1. From germline, CDR1 is SGHTA and CDR2 FQGNSA. This CDR3 spans 13 amino acids. Losses at the gene ends were 1 base for V and 14 bases for J; bases not matched to a gene: 9. Here the CDR3 reads CASSLVGRGLSYF. The DNA for the CDR3 is TGTGCCAGCAGCTTAGTTGGCAGGGGGCTATCATACTTC.

This clonotype has just a few counts. The CDR3 nucleotides read TGTGCCAGCAGCTCCGACGGGCCCGAGACCCAGTACTTC. It is translated as CASSSDGPETQYF. The V gene is TRBV7-9, the J gene TRBJ2-5; no definite D call. The V end lost 4 bases, the J end lost 5 bases, and 11 bases lay between the germline ends. Germline-derived CDR1 and CDR2 are SEHNR and FQNEAQ (reference sequence). CDR3 size: 13 residues.

This clonotype was seen at least ten times. The V gene is TRBV20-1, the J gene TRBJ1-1; a possible D gene is TRBD1 (6 bases). Germline CDR1 and CDR2: DFQATT and SNEGSKA (reference sequence). The CDR3 sequence is 14 residues long. Trimming removed 0 bases from V and 0 bases from J, with 8 bases in between. The CDR3 DNA is TGCAGTGCTAGAGATCAGGGGTTGAACACTGAAGCTTTCTTT. Translation: CSARDQGLNTEAFF.

The rearrangement joins TRBV10-3 to TRBJ2-3; D not certain. Trimming stripped 0 bases from V and 0 bases from J, with 13 bases between. The CDR3 contains 17 residues. Germline lookup yields CDR1 ENHRY and CDR2 SYGVKD. The CDR3 nucleotides are TGTGCCATCAGTGAGTCGAAGTTTGGTTCTAGCACAGATACGCAGTATTTT. This translates into CAISESKFGSSTDTQYF.

The chain is built from TRBV7-8 and TRBJ2-6; D remains unclear. The CDR3 is 15 amino acids. Germline V lookup: CDR1 SGHVS, CDR2 FQNEAQ. Trimming shortened V by 2 bases and J by 3 bases, and 8 bases separated the two germline ends. CDR3 sequence reads: CASSLSRIGANVLTF. Written as DNA, the CDR3 is TGTGCCAGCAGCTTAAGCAGGATTGGGGCCAACGTCCTGACTTTC.

This clonotype has ten or more counts. The chain joins TRBV7-9 to TRBJ2-7; 7 bases are shared with TRBD1. This CDR3 has 14 residues. V shed 5 bases, J shed 2 bases, and the junction held 6 bases outside the gene matches. Germline CDR1 reads SEHNR; CDR2 reads FQNEAQ (reference sequence). The CDR3 protein is CASSPGTAPYEQYV. CDR3 nucleotides: TGTGCCAGCAGCCCGGGGACAGCTCCCTACGAGCAGTACGTC.

This sequence joins TRBV7-9 and TRBJ2-1, with 7 positions matching TRBD2. V dropped 5 bases and J dropped 5; count of bases not matched to a gene: 15. CDR3 size: 17 residues. CDR1 and CDR2 (germline): SEHNR, FQNEAQ (reference sequence). CDR3 sequence (DNA): TGTGCCAGCAGCCCCCCCCACAGCCGGGCGGGGGACAATGAGCAGTTCTTC. Translated: CASSPPHSRAGDNEQFF.

In this sample, this clonotype turned up many times. The chain joins TRBV7-2 to TRBJ2-3; D may correspond to TRBD1 or TRBD2 (5 bases each). V was cut by 1 base and J by 2 bases, with 7 bases left in between. This CDR3 spans 14 amino acids. The germline CDR1 and CDR2 sequences are SGHTA and FQGNSA. Here the CDR3 reads CASSLVGTTDTQYF. CDR3 bases: TGTGCCAGCAGCTTAGTCGGGACCACAGATACGCAGTATTTT.

This clonotype was picked up a small number of times. The V call is TRBV6-1, the J call TRBJ2-7; D is perhaps TRBD1 (6 bases). V dropped 11 bases and J dropped 6 bases, with 20 bases sitting between them. The CDR3 runs to 13 residues. Germline CDR1 and CDR2: MNHNS and SASEGT. This CDR3 is CAGGLTTGFEQYF. The CDR3 nucleotides read TGTGCCGGCGGTTTGACCACAGGGTTCGAGCAGTACTTC.

The chain links TRBV11-3 to TRBJ2-1; D call uncertain. CDR1 and CDR2 from the germline V gene are SGHNT and YENEEA. Trimming stripped 0 bases from V and 7 bases from J, with 7 bases between. The CDR3 runs 13 residues. The CDR3 coding sequence is TGTGCCAGCAGCTTAGAGTCGGAAAATGAGCAGTTCTTC. Its protein is CASSLESENEQFF. Full variable domain (outside the CDR3, taken from reference TRBV11-3 and TRBJ2-1): EAGVVQSPRYKIIEKKQPVAFWCNPISGHNTLYWYLQNLGQGPELLIRYENEEAVDDSQLPKDRFSAERLKGVDSTLKIQPAELGDSAVYLCASSLESENEQFFGPGTRLTVL.

The chain has TRBV9 and TRBJ1-1; D remains unclear. The CDR3 length is 14 residues. The germline V gene has CDR1 SGDLS and CDR2 YYNGEE. Trimming shortened V by 6 bases and J by 4 bases, and 16 bases separated the two germline ends. The CDR3 region has the DNA TGTGCCAGCAACCTGGTGAGGTCTAGCACTGAAGCTTTCTTT. The encoded protein is CASNLVRSSTEAFF.

The chain has TRBV5-6 and TRBJ1-2; TRBD1 agrees at 8 bases. V was pared by 3 bases and J by 2 bases, with 6 bases of the junction left unmatched. The CDR3 has 15 residues. Germline CDR1 SGHDT, CDR2 YYEEEE. In DNA, the CDR3 is TGTGCCAGCAGCTCCCAGACAGGGGACAACTATGGCTACACCTTC. Its protein is CASSSQTGDNYGYTF.

This clonotype has at least ten counts. The chain joins TRBV29-1 to TRBJ2-4; 8 nucleotides line up with TRBD1. Germline loops: CDR1 SQVTM, CDR2 ANQGSEA. There are 13 residues in the CDR3. The J segment lost 3 bases and the V segment lost 5 bases, leaving 3 bases of the junction unmatched. The CDR3, as DNA: TGCAGCGTTCAGGGGGCAGTCAAAAACATTCAGTACTTC. Translation gives CSVQGAVKNIQYF.

There are many counts of this clonotype. CDR3 nucleotide sequence: TGTGCCACCAGCAGCGGACTAGCGGGGAATGAGCAGTTCTTC. This translates into CATSSGLAGNEQFF. The rearrangement uses TRBV15 and TRBJ2-1; the match to TRBD2 covers 12 bases. CDR1 is LNHNV, CDR2 YYDKDF, per germline (reference sequence). Losses at the gene ends were 3 bases for V and 7 bases for J; bases not matched to a gene: 1. CDR3 size: 14 residues.

This clonotype has only a few counts. The gene calls are TRBV5-1 and TRBJ2-4, with 9 bases fitting TRBD1. Trimming cost V 4 bases and J 2 bases; bases outside gene matches: 7. The CDR3 contains 16 residues. Germline V gene lookup returns CDR1 SGHRS and CDR2 YFSETQ. The CDR3 DNA reads as TGCGCCAGCAGCCCGGGACAGGGCTCGTCCAAAAACATTCAGTACTTC. Residues: CASSPGQGSSKNIQYF.

CDR3 sequence: CASSVVGHLEETQYF. DNA for the CDR3: TGTGCCAGCAGCGTAGTGGGGCACCTCGAGGAGACCCAGTACTTC. V and J are TRBV9 and TRBJ2-5, with D possibly TRBD1 on 5 matching bases. CDR3 length: 15 amino acids. V lost 0 bases, J lost 5 bases, and 14 bases lay in between. The germline V gene encodes CDR1 SGDLS and CDR2 YYNGEE.

This clonotype was observed many times. The chain employs TRBV7-9 and TRBJ2-1; D is possibly TRBD1 (6 bases). Deletions cut 4 bases from V and 7 bases from J, with 14 bases between. The CDR3 is 14 amino acids. The V gene's germline CDR1 is SEHNR and CDR2 FQNEAQ (reference sequence). In DNA form, the CDR3 reads TGTGCCAGCAGCTCTACCAGGGGCCCGAATGAGCAGTTCTTC. Its protein is CASSSTRGPNEQFF.